This T cell receptor beta chain was sequenced for a study of cytomegalovirus exposure and HLA in healthy donors (dated by TCRdb to 2016 to 2017). Study-wide context: The roughly 700 repertoires of the first cohort and the roughly 120 validation repertoires were produced on the same platform, according to a later analysis. Besides the first cohort of 500 to 700 subjects, a separate validation cohort made up of 120 different subjects was used. The study was designed to test whether signatures of past pathogen exposure could be identified by cataloging public T cell receptors. To predict cytomegalovirus infection status, the study brought together high-throughput TCR immunosequencing, statistical association of individual TCRs with disease status, and machine learning. Summary of the overall study and its limitations: While some public TCRs were present in many individuals, most TCR sequences turned up only very rarely across donors. The authors suggested that the approach could potentially be generalized to other disease states and immunological phenotypes. A later analysis found that TCRs clustered in the first cohort also tended to co-occur in the 120 validation repertoires, with 90% to 95% of cluster scores above 0. The classifier was reported to diagnose cytomegalovirus status with high specificity and sensitivity in both the original and validation cohorts. A later analysis lacked HLA typing for the validation cohort, so it scored co-occurrence in that cohort across all 120 or so repertoires. In the study, 150 to 200 TCR beta chains were listed as associated with cytomegalovirus. A few of the identified cytomegalovirus-associated TCR beta chains were confirmed in vitro to be specific for cytomegalovirus antigens.

The library was generated by the immunoSEQ multiplex PCR assay. The published analysis was carried out like this. A statistical classification framework was built to diagnose cytomegalovirus status from the catalog of TCR beta chain sequences. TCRdb provides this immuneACCESS table in a form limited to in-frame rearrangements. Some clones are lacking; in checked studies, under half of them reflect an unresolved V gene, and why the rest are absent is not known. V, J and clone size are those of that table, while D and trimming were read from the DNA. This sample holds tens of thousands of clones; 91% were observed only once. The leading ten clones occupy 2% to 2.5% of the sample. The donors belonged to the validation cohort of over a hundred subjects, which was separate from the 666-subject first cohort. In this sample, this clone turned up once. Its antigen is still unknown. No qualities accompany the bases; no much larger clone lies one base away.

Sequencing was carried out using PBMCs. The TCR originated in a woman aged 30 to 39 in good health and CMV-seronegative.

CDR3 sequence: CASSYWNAGGTEAFF. The DNA sequence is given as TGTGCCAGCAGTTATTGGAATGCGGGTGGCACTGAAGCTTTCTTT. The chain joins TRBV6-5 to TRBJ1-1, with the D gene not clear enough to name. The trim is 3 bases for V and 4 bases for J, with a gap of 15 bases between the germline ends. The CDR3 runs 15 residues from the cysteine to the phenylalanine. Kept here is only the CDR3 DNA, which spans 45 bases and is read in frame from base 1. From a lookup of the germline V gene, CDR1 and CDR2 are MNHEY and SVGAGI.